The present T cell receptor (beta chain) was sequenced within a study of cytomegalovirus exposure and HLA in healthy donors. The overall study: The approximately 130 validation repertoires were reported in a later analysis to have been generated on the same platform as the roughly 670 first-cohort repertoires.

The CDR3 contains 14 residues. The germline V gene encodes CDR1 SGHRS and CDR2 YFSETQ. Trimming at V came to 3 bases and at J to 4 bases, leaving 2 bases not matched to a gene. This table comes from immunoSEQ multiplex PCR, and its TCRdb copy is limited to in-frame clones, with some not included. Seen here are under 250,000 clones, around 90% observed once, and the top ten hold 2% to 2.5%. Findings of the study overall: TCR beta chains numbering 164 were designated cytomegalovirus-associated. Testing in vitro showed three CMV-associated chains specific for CMV antigens.

A note on this clone: Its matching antigen is unknown.

The 120-subject validation cohort, separate from the roughly 670-subject first cohort, included the donors. V usage is TRBV5-1 and J usage is TRBJ2-5; 11 bases align to TRBD1. Sequenced material: PBMCs. This sequence was found in a woman younger than 35 in good health and CMV-seropositive. Here the CDR3 reads CASSSGTGGETQYF. In DNA form, the CDR3 reads TGCGCCAGCAGCTCCGGGACAGGGGGAGAGACCCAGTACTTC.